One and the same sample provided the 9 T cell receptor beta chains below, sequenced in a study of blood T cell repertoires in COVID-19. Sequencing was performed with immunoSEQ multiplex PCR; in TCRdb, only in-frame clones are kept and a portion is missing. Here the sample spans about 180,000 clones, roughly 86% being singletons. The sequenced sample consisted of peripheral blood. The source of these receptors is a woman aged 25 to 39 with active or convalescent COVID-19.

The rearrangement uses TRBV5-1 and TRBJ2-2, with D possibly TRBD1 on 5 matching bases. The CDR3 has 15 residues. The ends were cut back, 1 base at V and 5 bases at J, with 12 bases in the middle. Germline V gives CDR1 SGHRS, CDR2 YFSETQ. The CDR3 protein is CASSLIGVVTGELFF. For the CDR3, the DNA is TGCGCCAGCAGCTTGATAGGGGTTGTGACCGGGGAGCTGTTTTTT.

The chain links TRBV19 to TRBJ1-2; D gene unclear. The CDR3 extends over 17 amino acids. V was pared by 0 bases and J by 1 base, with 15 bases between. Germline V lookup: CDR1 LNHDA, CDR2 SQIVND (reference sequence). The CDR3 sequence is CASSIDRARPDNYGYTF. The CDR3, as DNA: TGTGCCAGTAGTATAGATCGCGCCAGGCCCGATAACTATGGCTACACCTTC.

The V call is TRBV4-2, the J call TRBJ1-6, with TRBD1 matching 7 bases. CDR3 size: 15 residues. Trimming cost V 1 base and J 8 bases; bases outside gene matches: 5. The germline V gene has CDR1 LGHNA and CDR2 YNFKEQ. The CDR3 coding sequence is TGTGCCAGCAGCCAAGCGACAGGGATGGATTCACCCCTCCACTTT. This sequence encodes CASSQATGMDSPLHF.

The V gene is TRBV27, the J gene TRBJ1-2, with TRBD1 matching 7 bases. Germline V gives CDR1 MNHEY, CDR2 SMNVEV (reference sequence). The CDR3 consists of 13 residues. V lost 4 bases to trimming and J lost 4 bases; unmatched junction nucleotides: 3. The CDR3 is CASSSTGRYGYTF. The CDR3 DNA reads as TGTGCCAGCAGTTCGACAGGGCGCTATGGCTACACCTTC.

V is TRBV6-5 and J is TRBJ2-7; 7 bases map to TRBD1. Germline CDR1 is MNHEY and CDR2 is SVGAGI. The trim removed 0 bases at V and 4 bases at J, leaving 6 bases unmatched. The CDR3 extends over 15 amino acids. The CDR3 region is CASSYSTTGQYEQYF. In DNA form, the CDR3 reads TGTGCCAGCAGTTACTCGACCACGGGACAGTACGAGCAGTACTTC.

The rearrangement uses TRBV14 and TRBJ1-2; possible D gene TRBD1, 5 bases. This CDR3 region has 15 residues. The V gene's germline CDR1 is SGHDN and CDR2 FVKESK. V was clipped by 3 bases and J by 3 bases, with 14 bases between them. The CDR3 here is CASSHDHRIDYGYTF. In DNA, the CDR3 is TGTGCCAGCAGCCATGATCACAGGATAGACTATGGCTACACCTTC.

CDR3 sequence (DNA): TGTGCCAGCAGTTACTCAGGGGCGCGTACTGAAGCTTTCTTT. This gives the protein CASSYSGARTEAFF. The chain has TRBV6-5 and TRBJ1-1, with D maybe TRBD1 (5 bases). Germline values: CDR1 MNHEY, CDR2 SVGAGI. This CDR3 is 14 amino acids long. Trimming left V 0 bases short and J 5 bases short, with 10 bases between.

The genes are TRBV19 and TRBJ1-3; unclear D gene. Trimming removed 4 bases from V and 2 bases from J, with 9 bases in between. Germline V gene data show CDR1 as LNHDA and CDR2 as SQIVND (reference sequence). This CDR3 spans 14 amino acids. CDR3 sequence (DNA): TGTGCCAGTAGTAACCAGAAACCTGGAAACACCATATATTTT. Protein: CASSNQKPGNTIYF.

The chain is built from TRBV7-9 and TRBJ2-5, with D unresolved. The germline gives CDR1 SEHNR, CDR2 FQNEAQ (reference sequence). The CDR3 runs 11 residues. V lost 6 bases and J 2 bases, leaving 4 bases between the germline ends. The CDR3, as DNA: TGTGCCAGCAGTCTTCAAGAGACCCAGTACTTC. Translation gives CASSLQETQYF.